Below, one TCR beta chain is given with its context. Its matching antigen is unknown. The data were obtained in a study of cytomegalovirus exposure and HLA in healthy donors. Overall study findings and caveats: HLA-A and HLA-B allele assignments for most subjects were reportedly predicted accurately using TCR beta sequences. According to the study, 180 or so TCR beta chains were cytomegalovirus-associated.

The PCR made use of 60 Vbeta and 13 Jbeta primers. Profiled with immunoSEQ multiplex PCR; TCRdb holds only in-frame clones, not every one. This sample carries under 200,000 clones, with around 0.79% going to the ten biggest clones. This CDR3 spans 13 amino acids. V was trimmed by 4 bases and J by 2 bases, leaving 9 bases between them. The germline gives CDR1 MGHDK, CDR2 SYGVNS. Sequencing was carried out using PBMCs. The source is a woman younger than 30 in good health and CMV-seropositive. The rearrangement links TRBV25-1 to TRBJ2-7; D possibly corresponds to TRBD1 (6 bases). The chain's CDR3 is CASSGQAAYEQYF. The DNA for the CDR3 is TGTGCCAGCAGTGGACAGGCCGCCTACGAGCAGTACTTC.